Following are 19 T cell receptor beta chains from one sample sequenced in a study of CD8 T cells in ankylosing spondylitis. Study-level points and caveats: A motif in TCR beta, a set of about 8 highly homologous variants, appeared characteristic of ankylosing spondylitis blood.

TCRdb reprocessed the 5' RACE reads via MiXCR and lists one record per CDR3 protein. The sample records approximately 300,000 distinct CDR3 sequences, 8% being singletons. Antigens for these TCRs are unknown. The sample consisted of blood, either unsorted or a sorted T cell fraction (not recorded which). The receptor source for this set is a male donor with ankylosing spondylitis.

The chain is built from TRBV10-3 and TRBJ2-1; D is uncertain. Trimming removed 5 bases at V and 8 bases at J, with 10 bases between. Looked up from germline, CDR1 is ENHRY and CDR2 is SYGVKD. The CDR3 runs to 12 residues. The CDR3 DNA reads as TGTGCCATCAGTCCCAGCGACTATGAGCAGTTCTTC. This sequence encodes CAISPSDYEQFF.

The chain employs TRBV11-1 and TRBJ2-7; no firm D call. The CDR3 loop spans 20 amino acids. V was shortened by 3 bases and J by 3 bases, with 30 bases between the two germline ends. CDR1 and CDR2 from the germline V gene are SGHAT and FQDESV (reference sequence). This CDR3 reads CASSFSPGVAGATGDYEQYF. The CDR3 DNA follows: TGTGCCAGCAGCTTCTCCCCGGGCGTAGCAGGAGCAACTGGGGACTACGAGCAGTACTTC. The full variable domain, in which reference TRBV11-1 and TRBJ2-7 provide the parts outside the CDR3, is EAEVAQSPRYKITEKSQAVAFWCDPISGHATLYWYRQILGQGPELLVQFQDESVVDDSQLPKDRFSAERLKGVDSTLKIQPAELGDSAMYLCASSFSPGVAGATGDYEQYFGPGTRLTVT.

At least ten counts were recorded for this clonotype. For the CDR3, the DNA is TGTGCCAGCAGCACAGGGCCCAATGAGCAGTTCTTC. Translation gives CASSTGPNEQFF. The J gene is TRBJ2-1, the V gene TRBV21-1. TRBV21-1 is labeled a pseudogene. The CDR3 length is 12 residues.

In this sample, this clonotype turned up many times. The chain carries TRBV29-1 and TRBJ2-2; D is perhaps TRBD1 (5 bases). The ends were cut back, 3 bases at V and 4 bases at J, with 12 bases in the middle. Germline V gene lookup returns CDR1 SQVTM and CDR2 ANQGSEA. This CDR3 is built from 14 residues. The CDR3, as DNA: TGCAGCGTTGACTCGGACACTGGCACCGGGGAGCTGTTTTTT. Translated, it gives CSVDSDTGTGELFF.

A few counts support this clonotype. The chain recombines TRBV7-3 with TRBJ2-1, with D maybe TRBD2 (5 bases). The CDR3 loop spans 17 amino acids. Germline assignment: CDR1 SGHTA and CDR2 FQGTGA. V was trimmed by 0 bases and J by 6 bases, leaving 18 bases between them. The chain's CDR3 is CASSLTTYAREGNEQFF. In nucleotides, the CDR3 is TGTGCCAGCAGCTTAACGACATATGCTCGAGAGGGCAATGAGCAGTTCTTC. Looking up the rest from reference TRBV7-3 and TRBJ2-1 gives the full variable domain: GAGVSQTPSNKVTEKGKYVELRCDPISGHTALYWYRQSLGQGPEFLIYFQGTGAADDSGLPNDRFFAVRPEGSVSTLKIQRTERGDSAVYLCASSLTTYAREGNEQFFGPGTRLTVL.

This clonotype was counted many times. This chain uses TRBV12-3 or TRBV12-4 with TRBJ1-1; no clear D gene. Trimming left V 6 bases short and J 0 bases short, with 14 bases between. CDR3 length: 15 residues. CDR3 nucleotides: TGTGCCAGCAGACCCGAGGGTCAAATGAACACTGAAGCTTTCTTT. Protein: CASRPEGQMNTEAFF.

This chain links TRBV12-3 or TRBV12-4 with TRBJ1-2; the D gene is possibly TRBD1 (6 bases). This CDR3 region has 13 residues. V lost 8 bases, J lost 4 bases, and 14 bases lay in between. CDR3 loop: CASLWRGGYGYTF. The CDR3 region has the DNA TGTGCCAGCCTCTGGAGGGGGGGCTATGGCTACACCTTC.

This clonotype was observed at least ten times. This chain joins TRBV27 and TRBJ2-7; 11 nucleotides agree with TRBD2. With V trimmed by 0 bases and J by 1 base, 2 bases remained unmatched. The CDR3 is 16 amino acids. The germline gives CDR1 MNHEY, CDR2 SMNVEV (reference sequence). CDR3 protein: CASSLSGTSGSYEQYF. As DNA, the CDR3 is TGTGCCAGCAGTTTATCTGGGACTAGCGGATCCTACGAGCAGTACTTC.

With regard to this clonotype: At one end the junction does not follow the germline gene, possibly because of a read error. This CDR3 reads CSARAGSTYNEQFF. CDR3 in DNA: TGCAGTGCCAGAGCGGGGAGTACCTACAATGAGCAGTTCTTC. The chain joins TRBV20-1 to TRBJ2-1, with 7 nucleotides matching TRBD2. The CDR3 covers 14 residues. Looked up from germline, CDR1 is DFQATT and CDR2 is SNEGSKA (reference sequence).

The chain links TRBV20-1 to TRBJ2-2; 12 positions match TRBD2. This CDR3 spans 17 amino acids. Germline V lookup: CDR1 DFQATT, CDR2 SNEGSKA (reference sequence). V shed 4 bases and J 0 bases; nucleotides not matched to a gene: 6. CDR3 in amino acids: CSATSTSGRTNTGELFF. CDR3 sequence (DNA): TGCAGTGCTACCTCCACTAGCGGGAGGACGAACACCGGGGAGCTGTTTTTT.

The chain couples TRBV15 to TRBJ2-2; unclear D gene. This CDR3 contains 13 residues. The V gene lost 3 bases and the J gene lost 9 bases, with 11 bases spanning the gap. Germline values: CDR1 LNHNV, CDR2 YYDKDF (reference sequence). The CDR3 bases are TGTGCCACCAGCAGGGAGCCAGCCCGGGAGCTGTTTTTT. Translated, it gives CATSREPARELFF.

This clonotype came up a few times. CDR3 coding DNA: TGTGCCAGCAGCGACAGCCTAAACTATGGCTACACCTTC. It codes for CASSDSLNYGYTF. V is TRBV7-9 and J is TRBJ1-2; D is possibly TRBD1 (5 bases). The CDR3 loop spans 13 amino acids. CDR1 is SEHNR, CDR2 FQNEAQ, per germline (reference sequence). V was clipped by 5 bases and J by 2 bases, with 9 bases between them. The full variable domain, its missing parts supplied by reference TRBV7-9 and TRBJ1-2, is DTGVSQNPRHKITKRGQNVTFRCDPISEHNRLYWYRQTLGQGPEFLTYFQNEAQLEKSRLLSDRFSAERPKGSFSTLEIQRTEQGDSAMYLCASSDSLNYGYTFGSGTRLTVV.

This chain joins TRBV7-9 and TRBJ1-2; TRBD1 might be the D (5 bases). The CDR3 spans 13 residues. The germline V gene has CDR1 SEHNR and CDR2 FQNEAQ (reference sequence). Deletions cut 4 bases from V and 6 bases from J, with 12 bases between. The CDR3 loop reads CASSYSGTDGYTF. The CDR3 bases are TGTGCCAGCAGCTACTCCGGGACGGATGGCTACACCTTC.

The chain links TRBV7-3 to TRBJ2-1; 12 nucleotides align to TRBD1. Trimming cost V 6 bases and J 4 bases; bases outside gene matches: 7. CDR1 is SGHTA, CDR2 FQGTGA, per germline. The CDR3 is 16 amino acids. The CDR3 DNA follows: TGTGCCAGCAGGCCCGGGACAGGGGGCAGATACAATGAGCAGTTCTTC. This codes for CASRPGTGGRYNEQFF.

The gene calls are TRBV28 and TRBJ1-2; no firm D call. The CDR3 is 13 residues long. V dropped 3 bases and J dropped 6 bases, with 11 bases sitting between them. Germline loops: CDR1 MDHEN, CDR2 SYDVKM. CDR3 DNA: TGTGCCAGCAGTTTTCCTACAGTCAATGGCTACACCTTC. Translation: CASSFPTVNGYTF.

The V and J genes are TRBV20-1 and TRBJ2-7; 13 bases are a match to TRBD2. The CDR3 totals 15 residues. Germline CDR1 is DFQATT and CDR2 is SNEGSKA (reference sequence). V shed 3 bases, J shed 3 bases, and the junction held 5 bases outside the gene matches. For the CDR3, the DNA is TGCAGTGCTAGGCGGACTAGCGGGGGTTACTACGAGCAGTACTTC. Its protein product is CSARRTSGGYYEQYF.

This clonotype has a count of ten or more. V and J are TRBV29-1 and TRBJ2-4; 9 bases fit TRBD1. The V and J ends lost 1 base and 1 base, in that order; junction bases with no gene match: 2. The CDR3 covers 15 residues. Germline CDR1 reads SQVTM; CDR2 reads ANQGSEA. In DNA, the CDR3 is TGCAGCGTTGAAGGGGACAGGGCGGCCAAAAACATTCAGTACTTC. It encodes CSVEGDRAAKNIQYF. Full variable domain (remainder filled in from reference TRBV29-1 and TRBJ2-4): SAVISQKPSRDICQRGTSLTIQCQVDSQVTMMFWYRQQPGQSLTLIATANQGSEATYESGFVIDKFPISRPNLTFSTLTVSNMSPEDSSIYLCSVEGDRAAKNIQYFGAGTRLSVL.

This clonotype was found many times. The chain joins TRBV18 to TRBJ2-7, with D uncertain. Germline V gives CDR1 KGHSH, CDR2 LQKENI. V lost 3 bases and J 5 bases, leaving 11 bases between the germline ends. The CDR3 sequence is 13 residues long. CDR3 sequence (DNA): TGTGCCAGCTCACCGGTATTAAGGGACGAGCAGTACTTC. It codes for CASSPVLRDEQYF.

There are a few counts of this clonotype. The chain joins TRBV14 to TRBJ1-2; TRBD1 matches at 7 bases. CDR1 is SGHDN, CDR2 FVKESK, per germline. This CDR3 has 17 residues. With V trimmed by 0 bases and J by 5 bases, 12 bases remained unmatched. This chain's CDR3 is CASSQDGTANRVYGYTF. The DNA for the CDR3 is TGTGCCAGCAGCCAAGACGGGACAGCGAACCGGGTTTATGGCTACACCTTC.